This T cell receptor beta chain comes out of a study of glioma-infiltrating T cells after dendritic cell vaccination. Study findings and constraints: TCR clonality showed no direct relationship with survival.

Clones were read by immunoSEQ multiplex PCR, and TCRdb kept only the in-frame ones, dropping some. The table records tens of thousands of clones, 70% to 85% of them present only once. This sample's time point: after dendritic cell vaccination, including at tumor progression/relapse. Points on this clone: Its cognate antigen is unknown.

This TCR derives from a human donor with glioblastoma. The sequencing used blood, collected after dendritic cell vaccination.

CDR3 nucleotides: TGTGCCAGTAGTGTACGGGACAGGGACTCTAACGAGCAGTACTTC. As protein: CASSVRDRDSNEQYF. V is TRBV19 and J is TRBJ2-7; 9 bases match TRBD1. Unmatched junction bases numbered 10, after V lost 5 bases and J lost 5 bases. The CDR3 covers 15 residues. Germline loops: CDR1 LNHDA, CDR2 SQIVND (reference sequence).